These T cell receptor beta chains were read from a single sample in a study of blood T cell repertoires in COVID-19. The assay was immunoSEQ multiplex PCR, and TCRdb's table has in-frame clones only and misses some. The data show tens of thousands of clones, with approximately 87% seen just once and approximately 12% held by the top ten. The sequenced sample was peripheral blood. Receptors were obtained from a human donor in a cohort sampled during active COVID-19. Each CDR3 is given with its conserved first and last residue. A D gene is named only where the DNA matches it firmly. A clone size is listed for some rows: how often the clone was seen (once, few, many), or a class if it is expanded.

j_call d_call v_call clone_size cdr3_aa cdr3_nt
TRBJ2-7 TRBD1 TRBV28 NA CASSGSGTGSFYEQYF TGTGCCAGCAGTGGGAGTGGGACAGGGAGTTTCTACGAGCAGTACTTC
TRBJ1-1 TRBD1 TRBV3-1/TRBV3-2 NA CASNLRQGANTEAFF TGTGCCAGCAACCTCCGACAGGGTGCGAACACTGAAGCTTTCTTT
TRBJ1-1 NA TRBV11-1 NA CASSKRDGGTEAFF TGTGCCAGCAGCAAGAGGGACGGGGGCACTGAAGCTTTCTTT
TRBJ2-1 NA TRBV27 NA CASSPMTGRSYNEQFF TGTGCCAGCAGTCCCATGACAGGGAGGTCCTACAATGAGCAGTTCTTC
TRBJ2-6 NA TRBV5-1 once CASSSQGLGANVLTF TGCGCCAGCAGCTCACAGGGTCTTGGGGCCAACGTCCTGACTTTC
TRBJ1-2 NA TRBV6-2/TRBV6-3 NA CASSQGQFGYTF TGTGCCAGCAGTCAAGGACAGTTCGGCTACACCTTC
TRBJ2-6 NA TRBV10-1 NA CASSESFSNVLTF TGCGCCAGCAGTGAGTCTTTCAGCAACGTCCTGACTTTC
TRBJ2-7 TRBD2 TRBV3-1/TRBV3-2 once CASSPWEGYEQYF TGTGCCAGCAGCCCTTGGGAGGGGTACGAGCAGTACTTC
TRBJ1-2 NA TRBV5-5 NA CASSKDSPYGYTF TGTGCCAGCAGCAAGGACAGCCCCTATGGCTACACCTTC
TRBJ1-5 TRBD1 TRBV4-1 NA CASSQGDRLNQPQHF TGCGCCAGCAGCCAGGGGGACAGACTAAATCAGCCCCAGCATTTT
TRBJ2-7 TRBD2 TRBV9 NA CASSVGGLAGDIYEQYF TGTGCCAGCAGCGTAGGTGGATTAGCGGGGGATATCTACGAGCAGTACTTC
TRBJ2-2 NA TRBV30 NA CAWTTSNTGELFF TGTGCCTGGACCACGAGTAACACCGGGGAGCTGTTTTTT